A single sample gave rise to the 32 T cell receptor beta chains below, sequenced in a study of shared clonotypes between healthy human individuals. Profiling relied on immunoSEQ multiplex PCR, and the TCRdb table lists in-frame clones only, not all of them. This sample yields more than 900,000 clones, of which about four fifths are seen a single time; more than 0.55% belongs to the top ten. The sequenced sample was memory CD4+ T cells from PBMCs. Subset given: CD45RA-negative fraction. Receptors were obtained from a man younger than 35 in good health. Some clones in this sample may be carry-over from other donors' samples.

The chain carries TRBV5-1 and TRBJ1-1; D is perhaps TRBD1 (5 bases). V was cut by 2 bases and J by 10 bases, with 12 bases left in between. This CDR3 has 12 residues. Germline V lookup: CDR1 SGHRS, CDR2 YFSETQ. The CDR3 sequence: CASSFWDGLAFF. The DNA of the CDR3 is TGCGCCAGCAGCTTCTGGGACGGGTTAGCTTTCTTT. Using reference TRBV5-1 and TRBJ1-1 for the parts outside the CDR3, the full variable domain is KAGVTQTPRYLIKTRGQQVTLSCSPISGHRSVSWYQQTPGQGLQFLFEYFSETQRNKGNFPGRFSGRQFSNSRSEMNVSTLELGDSALYLCASSFWDGLAFFGQGTRLTVV.

The chain couples TRBV28 to TRBJ2-5; D is possibly TRBD1 or TRBD2 (5 bases each). This CDR3 is 17 amino acids long. V dropped 1 base and J dropped 4 bases, with 19 bases sitting between them. Germline CDR1 MDHEN, CDR2 SYDVKM. The CDR3, as DNA: TGTGCCAGCAGTTTATCTCTGGGACGCCCTGAACGAGAGACCCAGTACTTC. It codes for CASSLSLGRPERETQYF. Full variable domain (remainder filled in from reference TRBV28 and TRBJ2-5): DVKVTQSSRYLVKRTGEKVFLECVQDMDHENMFWYRQDPGLGLRLIYFSYDVKMKEKGDIPEGYSVSREKKERFSLILESASTNQTSMYLCASSLSLGRPERETQYFGPGTRLLVL.

The chain links TRBV7-2 to TRBJ2-7; 9 nucleotides line up with TRBD2. This CDR3 is 16 amino acids long. V was pared by 4 bases and J by 3 bases, with 10 bases of the junction left unmatched. Germline V lookup: CDR1 SGHTA, CDR2 FQGNSA. CDR3 sequence (DNA): TGTGCCAGCAGCTCCATGGGGACTAGCTTGGGCTACGAGCAGTACTTC. The encoded protein is CASSSMGTSLGYEQYF.

As for this clone: A read error is likely here: a far larger clone is one base away. V gene TRBV29-1 combines with J gene TRBJ1-5; D uncertain. The CDR3 has 14 amino acids. V was clipped by 7 bases and J by 2 bases, with 15 bases between them. Per the germline V gene, CDR1 is SQVTM and CDR2 is ANQGSEA. CDR3 sequence reads: CSASDASGNQPQHF. Written as DNA, the CDR3 is TGCAGCGCGTCGGACGCGTCTGGCAATCAGCCCCAGCATTTT.

This clone turned up a few times. Its ends do not fully match the called genes, so a read error is possible. The rearrangement uses TRBV5-1 and TRBJ2-2, with D perhaps being TRBD1 or TRBD2 (5 bases each). Germline values: CDR1 SGHRS, CDR2 YFSETQ. The CDR3 covers 14 residues. CDR3 region: CASSLGDSWDPLAF. As DNA, the CDR3 is TGCGCCAGCAGCTTAGGCGACAGCTGGGACCCTCTGGCTTTT.

For this clone: One base away lies a much larger clone, so this may be a sequencing read error. The chain employs TRBV29-1 and TRBJ2-7; 9 nucleotides align to TRBD1. Looked up from germline, CDR1 is SQVTM and CDR2 is ANQGSEA. The CDR3 length is 15 residues. This CDR3 is CSVGVGTGGSHEQYF. As DNA, the CDR3 is TGCAGCGTTGGGGTTGGTACAGGGGGCTCCCACGAGCAGTACTTC.

Note on this clone: Given a far larger clone just one base away, this is likely a sequencing read error. The sample holds other DNA sequences that translate to the same CDR3. This rearrangement joins TRBV7-2 to TRBJ2-2; D is ambiguous. Trimming removed 3 bases at V and 3 bases at J, with 2 bases between. This CDR3 is built from 12 residues. Germline CDR1 and CDR2: SGHTA and FQGNSA. The CDR3, as DNA: TGTGCCAGCAGCTTGTACACCGGGGAGCTGTTTTTT. This codes for CASSLYTGELFF.

This chain links TRBV29-1 with TRBJ2-1; a weak D match, TRBD2 (5 bases). The ends were cut back, 1 base at V and 4 bases at J, with 14 bases in the middle. Germline values: CDR1 SQVTM, CDR2 ANQGSEA. CDR3 length: 15 amino acids. The CDR3 DNA sequence: TGCAGCGTTGAAGGCCCTCGGGAAGGGTACAATGAGCAGTTCTTC. It is translated as CSVEGPREGYNEQFF.

The chain carries TRBV6-1 and TRBJ2-7, with D possibly matching TRBD1 (9 bases). V was cut by 6 bases and J by 4 bases, with 19 bases left in between. This CDR3 contains 15 residues. Germline CDR1 is MNHNS and CDR2 is SASEGT. The CDR3 nucleotides are TGTGCCAGCAGCCCGGGGGGGGACAGGGCATACGAGCAGTACTTC. This gives the protein CASSPGGDRAYEQYF.

This clone was recorded only once. This chain connects TRBV28 to TRBJ2-7; 9 nucleotides match TRBD2. The CDR3 is made up of 15 amino acids. Per the germline V gene, CDR1 is MDHEN and CDR2 is SYDVKM. J gave up 4 bases and V 7 bases, and 11 bases lay outside the gene matches. This chain's CDR3 is CASTQSGRLRYEQYF. DNA of the CDR3: TGTGCCAGCACCCAAAGCGGGAGGCTACGGTACGAGCAGTACTTC.

The chain carries TRBV5-1 and TRBJ1-3; D remains ambiguous. This CDR3 has 16 residues. Germline-derived CDR1 and CDR2 are SGHRS and YFSETQ. The V end lost 0 bases, the J end lost 2 bases, and 12 bases lay between the germline ends. DNA of the CDR3: TGCGCCAGCAGCTTGGGTATCTGGGGTACTGGAAACACCATATATTTT. Encoded protein: CASSLGIWGTGNTIYF.

This clone was seen once. This chain joins TRBV27 and TRBJ2-5; D is unclear. The germline gives CDR1 MNHEY, CDR2 SMNVEV (reference sequence). The CDR3 runs to 14 residues. V lost 3 bases and J lost 0, with 8 bases in between. The CDR3 reads CASSFLRYQETQYF. The CDR3 nucleotides read TGTGCCAGCAGTTTCCTCCGGTACCAAGAGACCCAGTACTTC.

The chain recombines TRBV4-2 with TRBJ2-5; 9 bases agree with TRBD2. The J call is doubtful: the DNA matches TRBJ2-7 better. This CDR3 spans 15 amino acids. CDR1 and CDR2 from the germline V gene are LGHNA and YNFKEQ. CDR3 region: CASSREGTSLYEQYF. CDR3 DNA: TGTGCCAGCAGCCGAGAAGGGACTAGCTTATACGAGCAGTACTTC.

This clone was detected once. The CDR3 DNA is TGCGCCAGCAGCCAAGAACCTAGCGGTCCCGATACGCAGTATTTT. The encoded protein is CASSQEPSGPDTQYF. This sequence joins TRBV4-3 and TRBJ2-3; 7 nucleotides match TRBD2. V dropped 0 bases and J dropped 6; count of bases not matched to a gene: 6. The CDR3 has 15 amino acids. Germline-derived CDR1 and CDR2 are LGHNA and YSLEER.

The chain recombines TRBV5-1 with TRBJ2-7; D possibly uses TRBD1 or TRBD2 (5 bases each). CDR1 SGHRS and CDR2 YFSETQ come from the germline V gene. Trimming left V 6 bases short and J 0 bases short, with 10 bases between. The CDR3 has 13 residues. The CDR3 DNA is TGCGCCAGCACGAGAGGGGACTCCTACGAGCAGTACTTC. This translates into CASTRGDSYEQYF.

J is TRBJ1-2 and V is TRBV5-1, with 11 positions matching TRBD1. With 7 bases clipped from V and 7 bases from J, the junction kept 12 bases outside the gene matches. Germline V gene sequence: CDR1 SGHRS, CDR2 YFSETQ. The CDR3 loop spans 15 amino acids. This chain's CDR3 is CASDDSPGTGGGYTF. For the CDR3, the DNA is TGCGCCAGCGATGACTCACCCGGGACAGGGGGTGGCTACACCTTC.

The V gene is TRBV28, the J gene TRBJ2-7; 8 bases fit TRBD2. Germline V gene lookup returns CDR1 MDHEN and CDR2 SYDVKM. Unmatched junction bases numbered 6, after V lost 5 bases and J lost 0 bases. The CDR3 consists of 15 residues. CDR3 nucleotide sequence: TGTGCCAGCAGTCCCCTAGCGGGCTTCTCCTACGAGCAGTACTTC. Residues: CASSPLAGFSYEQYF.

This sequence joins TRBV28 and TRBJ1-4; no clear D. Looked up from germline, CDR1 is MDHEN and CDR2 is SYDVKM. The CDR3 covers 12 residues. V shed 6 bases and J shed 11 bases, with 13 bases lying between them. For the CDR3, the DNA is TGTGCCAGCAGACAGCGGATGAGGAAACTGTTTTTT. Translation: CASRQRMRKLFF.

V and J are TRBV6-6 and TRBJ1-5; D not certain. Germline V gene lookup returns CDR1 MNHNY and CDR2 SVGAGI (reference sequence). This CDR3 is 13 amino acids long. Trimming cost V 2 bases and J 10 bases, with 12 bases left between them. CDR3 residues: CASSYESRGPQHF. DNA for the CDR3: TGTGCCAGCAGTTACGAGTCCCGGGGACCCCAGCATTTT.

The chain carries TRBV5-4 and TRBJ2-1; TRBD2 matches at 9 bases. Trimming cost V 0 bases and J 4 bases; bases outside gene matches: 11. CDR1 and CDR2 from the germline V gene are SGHNT and YYREEE (reference sequence). The CDR3 runs 18 residues. CDR3 amino acids: CASSLVAGDISRYNEQFF. DNA of the CDR3: TGTGCCAGCAGCTTGGTAGCGGGAGACATTTCGCGGTACAATGAGCAGTTCTTC.

The chain employs TRBV30 and TRBJ1-5; no clear D gene. Trimming took 8 bases from V and 0 from J, leaving 8 bases between them. The CDR3 is 12 residues long. The germline V gene has CDR1 GTSNPN and CDR2 SVGIG (reference sequence). The CDR3 protein is CAGSNSNQPQHF. The CDR3, as DNA: TGTGCCGGGTCCAATAGCAATCAGCCCCAGCATTTT.

J is TRBJ2-7 and V is TRBV5-1, with D possibly being TRBD2 (6 bases). Germline V gives CDR1 SGHRS, CDR2 YFSETQ. The CDR3 length is 15 residues. The V end lost 4 bases, the J end lost 4 bases, and 18 bases lay between the germline ends. The CDR3 region has the DNA TGCGCCAGCAGCCCGGGGTCCGGAAGCGGGTACGAGCAGTACTTC. It yields the protein CASSPGSGSGYEQYF.

The chain recombines TRBV27 with TRBJ1-1; perhaps TRBD1 as D (6 bases). Trimming stripped 5 bases from V and 2 bases from J, with 12 bases between. In germline, CDR1 is MNHEY, CDR2 SMNVEV (reference sequence). The CDR3 has 14 residues. In DNA, the CDR3 is TGTGCCAGCAGTCCACGGACAGCCAACACTGAAGCTTTCTTT. It specifies CASSPRTANTEAFF.

The V and J genes are TRBV5-4 and TRBJ1-2; possible D gene TRBD1, 6 bases. V was clipped by 0 bases and J by 4 bases, with 13 bases between them. The germline CDR1 and CDR2 sequences are SGHNT and YYREEE (reference sequence). This CDR3 is built from 15 residues. CDR3 DNA sequence: TGTGCCAGCAGCTTGGGGGGACATCTCATCTATGGCTACACCTTC. This translates into CASSLGGHLIYGYTF.

The chain links TRBV18 to TRBJ1-2; TRBD1 is a possible D gene (6 bases). CDR1 and CDR2 from the germline V gene are KGHSH and LQKENI. This CDR3 has 13 residues. Trimming took 3 bases from V and 4 from J, leaving 9 bases between them. Here the CDR3 reads CASSPVGGYGYTF. The CDR3 DNA is TGTGCCAGCTCACCCGTAGGGGGCTATGGCTACACCTTC.

The gene calls are TRBV29-1 and TRBJ2-5; no clear D. The CDR3 is made up of 11 amino acids. Germline V gives CDR1 SQVTM, CDR2 ANQGSEA. The germline V and J ends were trimmed by 5 bases and 2 bases, with 6 bases remaining between them. CDR3 nucleotides: TGCAGCGTTTCGGAGCAAGAGACCCAGTACTTC. Residues: CSVSEQETQYF. The whole variable domain, filled in from reference TRBV29-1 and TRBJ2-5, reads SAVISQKPSRDICQRGTSLTIQCQVDSQVTMMFWYRQQPGQSLTLIATANQGSEATYESGFVIDKFPISRPNLTFSTLTVSNMSPEDSSIYLCSVSEQETQYFGPGTRLLVL.

V gene TRBV7-2 combines with J gene TRBJ2-5, with no clear D. Per the germline V gene, CDR1 is SGHTA and CDR2 is FQGNSA. V gave up 3 bases and J gave up 5 bases, with 10 bases separating them. The CDR3 length is 13 residues. CDR3 in DNA: TGTGCCAGCAGCTTTACCCCGGTCGAGACCCAGTACTTC. Its protein product is CASSFTPVETQYF.

There are a few counts of this clone. The chain couples TRBV30 to TRBJ2-2; 8 bases fit TRBD1. The CDR3 totals 13 residues. Trimming removed 7 bases from V and 6 bases from J; junction bases left unmatched: 7. Per the germline V gene, CDR1 is GTSNPN and CDR2 is SVGIG (reference sequence). CDR3 protein: CAFTGGFAGELFF. The CDR3 bases are TGTGCCTTTACAGGGGGTTTCGCCGGGGAGCTGTTTTTT. The entire variable domain, with the rest obtained from reference TRBV30 and TRBJ2-2, is as follows: SQTIHQWPATLVQPVGSPLSLECTVEGTSNPNLYWYRQAAGRGLQLLFYSVGIGQISSEVPQNLSASRPQDRQFILSSKKLLLSDSGFYLCAFTGGFAGELFFGEGSRLTVL.

This clone was seen more than once but under ten times. The chain carries TRBV7-3 and TRBJ1-1; 10 bases fit TRBD1. The J segment lost 3 bases and the V segment lost 5 bases, leaving 3 bases of the junction unmatched. The CDR3 is 14 residues long. Germline CDR1 reads SGHTA; CDR2 reads FQGTGA. This CDR3 reads CASSPGTGDTEAFF. The CDR3 DNA follows: TGTGCCAGCAGCCCCGGGACAGGGGACACTGAAGCTTTCTTT.

A note on this clone: This likely came from a read error, as a far larger clone is one base away. This chain connects TRBV5-1 to TRBJ1-5; unclear D gene. Germline CDR1 and CDR2: SGHRS and YFSETQ. This CDR3 contains 15 residues. As DNA, the CDR3 is TGCGCCAACAGCCCAGGAGCTAATAGCAATCAGCCCCAGCATTTT. The encoded protein is CANSPGANSNQPQHF.

The genes are TRBV19 and TRBJ1-5, with unresolved D. This CDR3 contains 15 residues. Deletions cut 3 bases from V and 3 bases from J, with 12 bases between. In germline, CDR1 is LNHDA, CDR2 SQIVND (reference sequence). The CDR3 DNA is TGTGCCAGTAGTATTAGGGTATCTGCCAATCAGCCCCAGCATTTT. Translating gives CASSIRVSANQPQHF.

CDR3 residues: CASSPLKGARIDEQYF. As DNA, the CDR3 is TGCGCCAGCAGCCCGTTAAAGGGGGCACGAATCGACGAGCAGTACTTC. The V call is TRBV5-1, the J call TRBJ2-7, with 7 bases fitting TRBD1. Germline CDR1 is SGHRS and CDR2 is YFSETQ. Germline trimming cut 4 bases from V and 5 bases from J; bases unmatched to any gene: 15. The CDR3 contains 16 residues.